This T cell receptor beta chain was identified during a study of blood T cell repertoires in COVID-19. Across the study: The United States, Italy and Spain were the sources of the acute and convalescent COVID-19 samples.

Cohort 3 recovery required two negative PCRs, clearance, or symptom resolution. Germline V CDR1 and CDR2: SNHLY, FYNNEI. This CDR3 contains 13 residues. The V end was cut by 6 bases, the J end by 0 bases, with 9 bases between. Original handling: Estimation of nucleated cell counts relied on the amplification of reference gene primers. Produced via immunoSEQ multiplex PCR; TCRdb's table is partial and in-frame only. That table supplies the V and J calls and clone size; D and trimming were determined from the DNA. The sample comprises over 300,000 clones, over 75% of which are singletons, and approximately 9.4% rests with the top ten.

The source is a middle-aged woman who had recovered from COVID-19. This chain connects TRBV2 to TRBJ2-7; D remains ambiguous. Specimen: PBMCs or T cells enriched from blood (not recorded which). The CDR3 is CASRAYPSYEQYF. The CDR3 region has the DNA TGTGCCAGCAGGGCTTACCCCTCCTACGAGCAGTACTTC. Full variable domain (rest looked up from reference TRBV2 and TRBJ2-7): EPEVTQTPSHQVTQMGQEVILRCVPISNHLYFYWYRQILGQKVEFLVSFYNNEISEKSEIFDDQFSVERPDGSNFTLKIRSTKLEDSAMYFCASRAYPSYEQYFGPGTRLTVT.